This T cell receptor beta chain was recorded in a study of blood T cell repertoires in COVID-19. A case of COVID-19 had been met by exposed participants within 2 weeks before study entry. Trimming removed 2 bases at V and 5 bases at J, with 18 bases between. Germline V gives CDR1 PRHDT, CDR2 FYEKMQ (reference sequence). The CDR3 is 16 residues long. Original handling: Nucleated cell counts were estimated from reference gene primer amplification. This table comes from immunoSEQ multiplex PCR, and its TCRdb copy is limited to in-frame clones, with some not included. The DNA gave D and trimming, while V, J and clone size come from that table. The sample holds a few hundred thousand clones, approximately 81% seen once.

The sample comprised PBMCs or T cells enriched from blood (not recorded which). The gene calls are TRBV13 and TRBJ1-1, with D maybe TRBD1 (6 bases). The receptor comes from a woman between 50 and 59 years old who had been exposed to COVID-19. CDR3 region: CASSLLVMGGQTEAFF. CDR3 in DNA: TGTGCCAGCAGCTTATTAGTGATGGGGGGGCAAACTGAAGCTTTCTTT.